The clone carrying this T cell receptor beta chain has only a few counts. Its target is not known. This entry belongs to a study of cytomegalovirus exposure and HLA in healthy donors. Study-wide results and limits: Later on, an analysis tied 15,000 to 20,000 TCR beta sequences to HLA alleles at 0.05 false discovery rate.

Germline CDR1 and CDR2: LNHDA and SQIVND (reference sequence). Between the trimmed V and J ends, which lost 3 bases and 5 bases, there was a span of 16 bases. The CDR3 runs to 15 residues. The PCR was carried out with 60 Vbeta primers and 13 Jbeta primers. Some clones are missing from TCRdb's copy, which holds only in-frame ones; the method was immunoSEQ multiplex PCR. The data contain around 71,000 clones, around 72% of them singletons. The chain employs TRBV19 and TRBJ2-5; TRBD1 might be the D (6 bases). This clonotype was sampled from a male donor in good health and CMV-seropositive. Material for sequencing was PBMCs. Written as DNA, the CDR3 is TGTGCCAGTAGTATCTGGACCCAGGGGAAGGAGACCCAGTACTTC. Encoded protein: CASSIWTQGKETQYF.